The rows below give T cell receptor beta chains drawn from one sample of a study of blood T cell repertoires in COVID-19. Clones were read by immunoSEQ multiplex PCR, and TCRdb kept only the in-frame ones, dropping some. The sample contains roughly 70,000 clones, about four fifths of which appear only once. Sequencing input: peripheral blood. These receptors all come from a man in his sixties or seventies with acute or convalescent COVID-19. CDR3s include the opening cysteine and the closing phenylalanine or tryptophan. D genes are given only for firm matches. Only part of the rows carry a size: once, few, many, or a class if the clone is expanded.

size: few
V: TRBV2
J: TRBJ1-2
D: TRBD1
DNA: TGTGCCAGCAGTGGCGACAGGGACGGCTACACCTTC
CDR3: CASSGDRDGYTF

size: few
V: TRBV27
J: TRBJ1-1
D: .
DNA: TGTGCCAGCAGTAACCGACGAGCGGGGAACACTGAAGCTTTCTTT
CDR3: CASSNRRAGNTEAFF

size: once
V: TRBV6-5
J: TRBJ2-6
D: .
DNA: TGTGCCAGCAGGGCTTCTGGGGCCAACGTCCTGACTTTC
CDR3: CASRASGANVLTF

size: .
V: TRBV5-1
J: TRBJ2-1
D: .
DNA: TGCGCCAGCAGCTTGTATCCAGACAATGAGCAGTTCTTC
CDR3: CASSLYPDNEQFF

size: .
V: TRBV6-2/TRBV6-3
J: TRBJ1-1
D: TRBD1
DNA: TGTGCCAGCAGTTATGGGACAGGGGCTGAAGCTTTCTTT
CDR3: CASSYGTGAEAFF

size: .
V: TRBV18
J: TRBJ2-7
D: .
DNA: TGTGCCAGCTCACCAGAATCGGGAGTCTACGAGCAGTACTTC
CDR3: CASSPESGVYEQYF

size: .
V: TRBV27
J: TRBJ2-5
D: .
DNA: TGTGCCAGCAGTTTAACAGGGCCCCAAGAGACCCAGTACTTC
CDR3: CASSLTGPQETQYF

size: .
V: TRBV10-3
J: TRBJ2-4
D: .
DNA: TGTGCCATCAGTGAGGAGGGAGGGGGAACCAAAAACATTCAGTACTTC
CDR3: CAISEEGGGTKNIQYF

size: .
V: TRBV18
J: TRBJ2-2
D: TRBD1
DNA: TGTGCCAGCTCACCATTACAGGGGGGAAACACCGGGGAGCTGTTTTTT
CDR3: CASSPLQGGNTGELFF

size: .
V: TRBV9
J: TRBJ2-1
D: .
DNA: TGTGCCAGCAGCTCGTTGGGGGCAGGATATGATGAGCAGTTCTTC
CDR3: CASSSLGAGYDEQFF

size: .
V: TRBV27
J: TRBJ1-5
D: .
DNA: TGTGCCAGCAGTCTGGGATTGCCGCGGGGTCAGCCCCAGCATTTT
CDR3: CASSLGLPRGQPQHF

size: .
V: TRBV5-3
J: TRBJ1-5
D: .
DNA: TGTGCCAGAAAGATAATCGGGGACATAATAAAGCTTCAGCCCCAGCATTTT
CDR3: CARKIIGDIIKLQPQHF